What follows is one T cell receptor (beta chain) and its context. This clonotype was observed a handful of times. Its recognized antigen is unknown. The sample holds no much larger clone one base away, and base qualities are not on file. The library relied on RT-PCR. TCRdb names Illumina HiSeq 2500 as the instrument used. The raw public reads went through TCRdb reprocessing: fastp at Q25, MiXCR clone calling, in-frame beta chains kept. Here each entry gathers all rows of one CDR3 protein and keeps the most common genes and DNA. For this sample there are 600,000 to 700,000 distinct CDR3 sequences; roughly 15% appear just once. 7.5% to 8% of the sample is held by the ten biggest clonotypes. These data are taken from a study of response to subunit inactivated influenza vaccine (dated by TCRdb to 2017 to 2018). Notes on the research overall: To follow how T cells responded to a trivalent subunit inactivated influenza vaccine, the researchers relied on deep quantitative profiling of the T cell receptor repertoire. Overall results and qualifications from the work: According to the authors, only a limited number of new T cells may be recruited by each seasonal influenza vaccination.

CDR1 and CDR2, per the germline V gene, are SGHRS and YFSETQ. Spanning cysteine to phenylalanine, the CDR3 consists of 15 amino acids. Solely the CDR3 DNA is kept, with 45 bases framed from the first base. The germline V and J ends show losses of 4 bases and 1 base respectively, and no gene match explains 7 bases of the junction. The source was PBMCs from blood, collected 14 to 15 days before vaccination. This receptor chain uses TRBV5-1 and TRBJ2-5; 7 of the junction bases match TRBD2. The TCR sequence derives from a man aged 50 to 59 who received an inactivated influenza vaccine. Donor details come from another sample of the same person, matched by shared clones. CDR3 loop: CASSAWEGSQETQYF. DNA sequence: TGCGCCAGCAGCGCCTGGGAGGGCAGCCAAGAGACCCAGTACTTC.